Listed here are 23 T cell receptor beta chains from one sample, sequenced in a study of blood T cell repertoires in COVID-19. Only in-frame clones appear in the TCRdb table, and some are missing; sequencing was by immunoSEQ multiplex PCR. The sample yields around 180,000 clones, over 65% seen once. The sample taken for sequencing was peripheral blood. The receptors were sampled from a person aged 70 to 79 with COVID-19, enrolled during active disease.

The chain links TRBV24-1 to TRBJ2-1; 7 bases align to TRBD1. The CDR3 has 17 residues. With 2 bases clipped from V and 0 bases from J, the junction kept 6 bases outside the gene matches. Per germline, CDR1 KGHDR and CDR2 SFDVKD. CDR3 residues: CATSDSVGGPSYNEQFF. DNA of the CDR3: TGTGCCACCAGTGATTCGGTAGGGGGCCCCTCCTACAATGAGCAGTTCTTC.

The CDR3 reads CASSLGVVLNTEAFF. In DNA form, the CDR3 reads TGTGCCAGCAGCTTGGGAGTAGTGCTGAACACTGAAGCTTTCTTT. The chain links TRBV5-4 to TRBJ1-1; D is uncertain. Germline loops: CDR1 SGHNT, CDR2 YYREEE (reference sequence). The CDR3 is 15 residues long. Trimming shortened V by 0 bases and J by 0 bases, and 9 bases separated the two germline ends.

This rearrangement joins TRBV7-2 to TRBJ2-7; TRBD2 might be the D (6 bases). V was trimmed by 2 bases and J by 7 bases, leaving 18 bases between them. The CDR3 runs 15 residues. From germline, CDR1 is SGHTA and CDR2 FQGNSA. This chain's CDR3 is CASSLYGSPTREQYF. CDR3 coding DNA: TGTGCCAGCAGCTTATACGGGAGCCCGACTCGGGAGCAGTACTTC.

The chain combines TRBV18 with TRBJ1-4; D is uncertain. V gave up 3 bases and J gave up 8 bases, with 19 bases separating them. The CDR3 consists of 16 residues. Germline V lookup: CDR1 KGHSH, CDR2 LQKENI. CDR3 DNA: TGTGCCAGCTCACCTAAGGATGGCAGACCGGGAGAAAAACTGTTTTTT. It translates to CASSPKDGRPGEKLFF.

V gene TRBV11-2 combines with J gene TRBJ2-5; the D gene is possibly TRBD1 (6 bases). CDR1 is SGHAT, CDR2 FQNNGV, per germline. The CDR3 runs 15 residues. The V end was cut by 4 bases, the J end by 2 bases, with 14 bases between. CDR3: CASSSLQGQQETQYF. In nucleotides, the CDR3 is TGTGCCAGCAGCTCGCTTCAAGGACAGCAAGAGACCCAGTACTTC.

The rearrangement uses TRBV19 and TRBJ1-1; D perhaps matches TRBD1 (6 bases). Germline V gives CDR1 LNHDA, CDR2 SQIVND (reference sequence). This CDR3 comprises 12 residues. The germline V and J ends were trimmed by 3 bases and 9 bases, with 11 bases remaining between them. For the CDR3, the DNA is TGTGCCAGTAGTATTGGAGGACAGAAAGCTTTCTTT. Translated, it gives CASSIGGQKAFF.

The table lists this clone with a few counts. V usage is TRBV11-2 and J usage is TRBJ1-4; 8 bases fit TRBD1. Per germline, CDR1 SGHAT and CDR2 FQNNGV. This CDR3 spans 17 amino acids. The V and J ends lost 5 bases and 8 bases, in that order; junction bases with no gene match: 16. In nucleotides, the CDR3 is TGTGCCAGCAGCCCTGGCGGGGCCAGGGGGCGAGGGGAAAAACTGTTTTTT. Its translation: CASSPGGARGRGEKLFF.

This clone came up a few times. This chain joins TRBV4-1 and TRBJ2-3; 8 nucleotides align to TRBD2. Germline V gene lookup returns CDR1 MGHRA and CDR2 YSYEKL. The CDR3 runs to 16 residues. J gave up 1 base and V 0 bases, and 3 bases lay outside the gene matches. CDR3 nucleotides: TGCGCCAGCAGCCAAGAAGGCGGGGGGCGCACAGATACGCAGTATTTT. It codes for CASSQEGGGRTDTQYF.

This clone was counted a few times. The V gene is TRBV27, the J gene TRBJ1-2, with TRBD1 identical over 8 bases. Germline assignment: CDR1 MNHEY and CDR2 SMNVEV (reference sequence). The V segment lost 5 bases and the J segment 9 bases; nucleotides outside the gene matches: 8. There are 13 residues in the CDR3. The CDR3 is CASSPRTGLRYTF. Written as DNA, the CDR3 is TGTGCCAGCAGTCCAAGGACAGGGTTGCGCTACACCTTC.

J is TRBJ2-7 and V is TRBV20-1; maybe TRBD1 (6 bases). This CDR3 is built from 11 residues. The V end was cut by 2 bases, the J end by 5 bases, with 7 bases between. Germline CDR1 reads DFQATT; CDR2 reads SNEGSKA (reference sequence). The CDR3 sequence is CSARWGHEQYF. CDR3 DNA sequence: TGCAGTGCTAGATGGGGGCACGAGCAGTACTTC.

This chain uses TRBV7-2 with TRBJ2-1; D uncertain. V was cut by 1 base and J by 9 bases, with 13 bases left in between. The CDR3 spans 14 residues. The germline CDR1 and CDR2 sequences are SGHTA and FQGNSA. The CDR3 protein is CASSLGQYGGEQFF. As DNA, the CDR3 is TGTGCCAGCAGCTTAGGGCAATACGGCGGTGAGCAGTTCTTC.

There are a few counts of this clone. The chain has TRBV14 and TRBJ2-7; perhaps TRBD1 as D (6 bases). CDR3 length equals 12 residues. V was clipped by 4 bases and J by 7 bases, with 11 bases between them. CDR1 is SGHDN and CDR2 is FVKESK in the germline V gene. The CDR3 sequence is CASSPGVQEQYF. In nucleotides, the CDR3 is TGTGCCAGCAGCCCAGGGGTACAAGAGCAGTACTTC. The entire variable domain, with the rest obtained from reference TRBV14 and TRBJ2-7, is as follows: EAGVTQFPSHSVIEKGQTVTLRCDPISGHDNLYWYRRVMGKEIKFLLHFVKESKQDESGMPNNRFLAERTGGTYSTLKVQPAELEDSGVYFCASSPGVQEQYFGPGTRLTVT.

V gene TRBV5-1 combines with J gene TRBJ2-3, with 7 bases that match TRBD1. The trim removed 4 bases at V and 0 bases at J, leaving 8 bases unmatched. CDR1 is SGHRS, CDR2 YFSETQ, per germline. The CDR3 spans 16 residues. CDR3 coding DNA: TGCGCCAGCAGCCTAGGGACAGCGCCTAGCACAGATACGCAGTATTTT. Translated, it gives CASSLGTAPSTDTQYF.

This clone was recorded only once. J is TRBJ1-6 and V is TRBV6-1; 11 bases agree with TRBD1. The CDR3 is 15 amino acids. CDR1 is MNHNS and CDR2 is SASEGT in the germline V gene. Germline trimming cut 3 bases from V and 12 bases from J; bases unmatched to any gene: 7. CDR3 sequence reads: CASSETGTGGKPLHF. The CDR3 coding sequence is TGTGCCAGCAGTGAGACCGGGACAGGGGGTAAACCCCTCCACTTT.

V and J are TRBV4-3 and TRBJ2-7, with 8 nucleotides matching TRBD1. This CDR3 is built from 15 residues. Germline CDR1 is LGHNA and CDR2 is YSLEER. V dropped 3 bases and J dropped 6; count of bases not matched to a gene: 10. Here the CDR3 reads CASSQDRTGSGEQYF. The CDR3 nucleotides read TGCGCCAGCAGCCAGGATAGGACAGGGTCGGGCGAGCAGTACTTC.

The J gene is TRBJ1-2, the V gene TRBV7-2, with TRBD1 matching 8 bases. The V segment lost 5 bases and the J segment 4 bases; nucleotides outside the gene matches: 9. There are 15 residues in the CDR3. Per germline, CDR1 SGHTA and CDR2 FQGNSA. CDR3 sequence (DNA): TGTGCCAGCAGCGTCCCCAGGGGGCGGGGCTATGGCTACACCTTC. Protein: CASSVPRGRGYGYTF.

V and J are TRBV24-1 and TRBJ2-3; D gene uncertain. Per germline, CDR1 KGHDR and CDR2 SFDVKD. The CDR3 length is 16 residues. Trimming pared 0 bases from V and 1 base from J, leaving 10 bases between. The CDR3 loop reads CATSDLRFAGTDTQYF. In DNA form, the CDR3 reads TGTGCCACCAGTGATTTGCGGTTCGCGGGCACAGATACGCAGTATTTT.

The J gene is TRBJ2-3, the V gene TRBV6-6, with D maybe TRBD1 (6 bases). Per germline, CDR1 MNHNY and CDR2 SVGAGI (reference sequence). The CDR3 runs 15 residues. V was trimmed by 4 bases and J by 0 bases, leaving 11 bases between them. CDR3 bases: TGTGCCAGCAGTTCAAAAGGGGGTAGCACAGATACGCAGTATTTT. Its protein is CASSSKGGSTDTQYF.

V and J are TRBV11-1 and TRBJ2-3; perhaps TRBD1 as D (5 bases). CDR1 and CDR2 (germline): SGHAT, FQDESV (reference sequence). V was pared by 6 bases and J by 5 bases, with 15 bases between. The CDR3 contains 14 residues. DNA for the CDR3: TGTGCCAGCAGGGATACCACAGGTTTAGATACGCAGTATTTT. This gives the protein CASRDTTGLDTQYF.

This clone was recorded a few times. As DNA, the CDR3 is TGTGCCAGGAGAGACACATACCAAGAGACCCAGTACTTC. Translation gives CARRDTYQETQYF. The chain couples TRBV2 to TRBJ2-5; D remains ambiguous. CDR1 and CDR2 (germline): SNHLY, FYNNEI. Between the trimmed V and J ends, which lost 9 bases and 0 bases, there was a span of 11 bases. This CDR3 comprises 13 residues.

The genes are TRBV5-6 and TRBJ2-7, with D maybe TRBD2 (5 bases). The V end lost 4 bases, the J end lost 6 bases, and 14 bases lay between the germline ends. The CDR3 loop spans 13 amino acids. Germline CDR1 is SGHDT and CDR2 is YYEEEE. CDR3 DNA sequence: TGTGCCAGCAGCCGGACTGGAACGGCCGAGCAGTACTTC. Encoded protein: CASSRTGTAEQYF.

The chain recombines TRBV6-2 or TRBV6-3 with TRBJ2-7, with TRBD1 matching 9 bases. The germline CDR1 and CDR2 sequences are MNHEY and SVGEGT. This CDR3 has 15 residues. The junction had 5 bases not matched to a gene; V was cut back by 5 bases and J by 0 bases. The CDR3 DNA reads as TGTGCCAGCAGTACGCCGGGACAGGGCTCCTACGAGCAGTACTTC. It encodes CASSTPGQGSYEQYF.

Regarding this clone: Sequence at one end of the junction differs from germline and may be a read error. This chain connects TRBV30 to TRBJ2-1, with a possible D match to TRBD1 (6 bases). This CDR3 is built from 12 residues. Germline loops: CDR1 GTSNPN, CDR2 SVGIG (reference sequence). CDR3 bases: TGTGCCTGGAGTCCCGGGACATTCCGGCTCATCTTC. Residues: CAWSPGTFRLIF. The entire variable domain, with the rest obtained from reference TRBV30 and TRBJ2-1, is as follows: SQTIHQWPATLVQPVGSPLSLECTVEGTSNPNLYWYRQAAGRGLQLLFYSVGIGQISSEVPQNLSASRPQDRQFILSSKKLLLSDSGFYLCAWSPGTFRLIFGPGTRLTVL.